The source of this T cell receptor (beta chain) is a study of T cells in Graves' hyperthyroidism and ophthalmopathy. Study background: Sampling of peripheral blood happened at initial diagnosis, prior to any treatment.

On this clonotype itself: The antigen remains undetermined.

Regarding the study as a whole: The model anticipated ophthalmopathy a median around six months pre-onset.

Researchers took RNA transcripts and amplified the TCR beta CDR3 regions from them. In the first-round RT-PCR of the TCR CDR3, the HTBI primer set was used. TCRdb reprocessed the multiplex PCR reads via MiXCR and lists one record per CDR3 protein. The table records about 480,000 distinct CDR3 sequences, about 15% of them present only once. This sequence was found in a woman between 18 and 30 years old with Graves' hyperthyroidism. Sequences were obtained from blood.

CDR3 coding DNA: TGTGCCAGCAGCTTAGGGACAGGGGTTGGCTACACCTTC. Protein sequence: CASSLGTGVGYTF. The chain couples TRBV7-3 to TRBJ1-2, with 10 bases that match TRBD1. Germline trimming cut 2 bases from V and 7 bases from J; bases unmatched to any gene: 1. CDR3 length: 13 residues. Germline V gives CDR1 SGHTA, CDR2 FQGTGA.